The 18 T cell receptor beta chains presented below share a single source sample, sequenced in a study of cytomegalovirus exposure and HLA in healthy donors. Assay used: immunoSEQ multiplex PCR; TCRdb lists only in-frame clones, some missing. This sample yields 150,000 to 200,000 clones, of which around 86% are seen a single time; roughly 2.6% belongs to the top ten. What was sequenced was PBMCs. All receptors derive from a man aged 18-30 years in good health and CMV-seropositive.

CDR3 sequence reads: CASGQGYEQYF. The CDR3 region has the DNA TGTGCCAGTGGACAGGGCTACGAGCAGTACTTC. V usage is TRBV19 and J usage is TRBJ2-7; 8 bases align to TRBD1. V shed 8 bases, J shed 3 bases, and the junction held 0 bases outside the gene matches. From germline, CDR1 is LNHDA and CDR2 SQIVND (reference sequence). The CDR3 is 11 residues long.

J is TRBJ1-1 and V is TRBV23-1; perhaps TRBD1 as D (6 bases). TRBV23-1 is an ORF, and what it does is uncertain. Trimming left V 0 bases short and J 4 bases short, with 12 bases between. The CDR3 totals 15 residues. The CDR3 loop is CASSQSAGAGTEAFF. CDR3 nucleotides: TGCGCCAGCAGTCAATCGGCAGGGGCTGGCACTGAAGCTTTCTTT.

The chain couples TRBV6-5 to TRBJ1-2; D gene uncertain. Trimming removed 2 bases from V and 5 bases from J, with 6 bases in between. This CDR3 comprises 12 residues. From germline, CDR1 is MNHEY and CDR2 SVGAGI. The CDR3 region is CASSYTGYGYTF. CDR3 DNA: TGTGCCAGCAGTTACACGGGATATGGCTACACCTTC.

J is TRBJ2-1 and V is TRBV27; 10 bases match TRBD2. The junction had 8 bases not matched to a gene; V was cut back by 3 bases and J by 6 bases. There are 16 residues in the CDR3. Per the germline V gene, CDR1 is MNHEY and CDR2 is SMNVEV (reference sequence). The CDR3 bases are TGTGCCAGCAGTTTTCTCAGCGGGGGGGCGTCCAATGAGCAGTTCTTC. The encoded protein is CASSFLSGGASNEQFF.

The chain links TRBV9 to TRBJ2-1; D gene unclear. Per germline, CDR1 SGDLS and CDR2 YYNGEE. This CDR3 has 14 amino acids. Trimming pared 1 base from V and 3 bases from J, leaving 8 bases between. The CDR3 reads CASSVIENYNEQFF. The CDR3 region has the DNA TGTGCCAGCAGCGTAATAGAGAACTACAATGAGCAGTTCTTC.

V gene TRBV4-3 combines with J gene TRBJ2-1; D ambiguous. CDR1 and CDR2 (germline): LGHNA, YSLEER. Trimming cost V 4 bases and J 0 bases, with 13 bases left between them. The CDR3 runs 16 residues. This CDR3 reads CASSRQEVSSYNEQFF. The CDR3 DNA sequence: TGCGCCAGCAGCCGCCAAGAAGTGAGCTCCTACAATGAGCAGTTCTTC.

A word on this clone: Other DNA sequences in this specimen translate into the identical CDR3. The chain is built from TRBV19 and TRBJ2-3; 7 nucleotides line up with TRBD2. This CDR3 is built from 13 residues. Germline-derived CDR1 and CDR2 are LNHDA and SQIVND (reference sequence). Trimming removed 6 bases from V and 4 bases from J; junction bases left unmatched: 4. CDR3 protein: CASSRGLADTQYF. CDR3 sequence (DNA): TGTGCCAGTAGCCGAGGACTAGCAGATACGCAGTATTTT. The entire variable domain, with the rest obtained from reference TRBV19 and TRBJ2-3, is as follows: DGGITQSPKYLFRKEGQNVTLSCEQNLNHDAMYWYRQDPGQGLRLIYYSQIVNDFQKGDIAEGYSVSREKKESFPLTVTSAQKNPTAFYLCASSRGLADTQYFGPGTRLTVL.

The rearrangement uses TRBV11-2 and TRBJ2-3, with 9 bases lining up with TRBD2. Germline V gives CDR1 SGHAT, CDR2 FQNNGV. The CDR3 is 18 residues long. Trimming cost V 1 base and J 5 bases; bases outside gene matches: 13. The CDR3 DNA follows: TGTGCCAGCAGCTTAGGGGTCCTCGGCGGGGGGGCTCGAGATACGCAGTATTTT. This encodes CASSLGVLGGGARDTQYF. The full variable domain, its missing parts supplied by reference TRBV11-2 and TRBJ2-3, is EAGVAQSPRYKIIEKRQSVAFWCNPISGHATLYWYQQILGQGPKLLIQFQNNGVVDDSQLPKDRFSAERLKGVDSTLKIQPAKLEDSAVYLCASSLGVLGGGARDTQYFGPGTRLTVL.

This clone has only a few counts. The genes are TRBV2 and TRBJ1-6; 9 nucleotides align to TRBD1. The CDR3 runs to 13 residues. In germline, CDR1 is SNHLY, CDR2 FYNNEI. With V trimmed by 7 bases and J by 10 bases, 5 bases remained unmatched. The CDR3 here is CASNRGQGSPLHF. In DNA, the CDR3 is TGTGCCAGCAATCGGGGACAGGGATCACCCCTCCACTTT. Together with reference TRBV2 and TRBJ1-6, the CDR3 gives the full variable domain: EPEVTQTPSHQVTQMGQEVILRCVPISNHLYFYWYRQILGQKVEFLVSFYNNEISEKSEIFDDQFSVERPDGSNFTLKIRSTKLEDSAMYFCASNRGQGSPLHFGNGTRLTVT.

The rearrangement joins TRBV7-3 to TRBJ2-5; a weak D match, TRBD1 (5 bases). Germline assignment: CDR1 SGHTA and CDR2 FQGTGA. V lost 4 bases and J lost 2, with 8 bases in between. This CDR3 has 13 residues. CDR3: CASSSGPQETQYF. The CDR3 DNA reads as TGTGCCAGCAGCTCAGGGCCTCAAGAGACCCAGTACTTC.

This clone was seen once. V gene TRBV10-3 combines with J gene TRBJ1-5; no definite D call. The CDR3 totals 13 residues. V shed 8 bases and J shed 6 bases, with 14 bases lying between them. The germline V gene encodes CDR1 ENHRY and CDR2 SYGVKD. In DNA form, the CDR3 reads TGTGCCATCGCTGAGGGTGTAGGTCAGCCCCAGCATTTT. Protein sequence: CAIAEGVGQPQHF.

The chain carries TRBV9 and TRBJ2-1; the match to TRBD1 covers 9 bases. The CDR3 totals 15 residues. Unmatched junction bases numbered 8, after V lost 4 bases and J lost 6 bases. Germline loops: CDR1 SGDLS, CDR2 YYNGEE. CDR3 sequence reads: CASSTGTGIINEQFF. The DNA of the CDR3 is TGTGCCAGCAGCACCGGGACAGGGATCATCAATGAGCAGTTCTTC.

This clone has a handful of counts. The genes are TRBV7-2 and TRBJ1-6, with D perhaps TRBD1 (5 bases). CDR3 length: 19 residues. V was shortened by 4 bases and J by 0 bases, with 19 bases between the two germline ends. Germline V lookup: CDR1 SGHTA, CDR2 FQGNSA. DNA for the CDR3: TGTGCCAGCAGCTCACAGCCCCAGGGCGTCAGCTCCTATAATTCACCCCTCCACTTT. Amino acid sequence: CASSSQPQGVSSYNSPLHF.

This chain joins TRBV19 and TRBJ2-7; tentatively, D is TRBD1 (6 bases). In germline, CDR1 is LNHDA, CDR2 SQIVND (reference sequence). CDR3 size: 15 residues. V lost 5 bases to trimming and J lost 3 bases, with 17 bases between them. For the CDR3, the DNA is TGTGCCAGTAGTCAAAAGTTCACAGGGAGCTACGAGCAGTACTTC. It translates to CASSQKFTGSYEQYF.

V gene TRBV7-2 combines with J gene TRBJ2-3, with D possibly TRBD2 on 7 matching bases. The V end was cut by 1 base, the J end by 5 bases, with 13 bases between. The CDR3 is 15 residues long. CDR1 is SGHTA, CDR2 FQGNSA, per germline. As DNA, the CDR3 is TGTGCCAGCAGCTTAGTGGGGGGGCGGGAAGATACGCAGTATTTT. It encodes CASSLVGGREDTQYF.

The chain uses TRBV5-1 and TRBJ2-1, with TRBD2 identical over 13 bases. CDR1 is SGHRS, CDR2 YFSETQ, per germline. The V gene end was trimmed by 0 bases and the J gene end by 9 bases; junction bases not matched to a gene: 9. The CDR3 sequence is 17 residues long. This CDR3 reads CASSLDLLAGGGGEQFF. DNA of the CDR3: TGCGCCAGCAGCTTGGATCTACTAGCGGGAGGGGGCGGTGAGCAGTTCTTC.

The DNA for the CDR3 is TGTGCCAGCAGTTGGTCTACAGGGGCTTCCTACGAGCAGTACTTC. It encodes CASSWSTGASYEQYF. The chain employs TRBV6-5 and TRBJ2-7; 7 bases fit TRBD1. With V trimmed by 4 bases and J by 1 base, 7 bases remained unmatched. Germline V gene lookup returns CDR1 MNHEY and CDR2 SVGAGI. This CDR3 comprises 15 residues.

This chain uses TRBV28 with TRBJ2-3; TRBD1 matches 7 bases. The CDR3 length is 13 residues. Per the germline V gene, CDR1 is MDHEN and CDR2 is SYDVKM. V gave up 6 bases and J gave up 2 bases; unmatched junction bases: 2. The DNA of the CDR3 is TGTGCCAGCAGACAGGGGAACACAGATACGCAGTATTTT. Translation: CASRQGNTDTQYF.